This T cell receptor beta chain was documented in a study of T-cell memory formation after mild COVID-19. The CDR3 has 16 amino acids. MiXCR, applied by TCRdb to the 5' RACE reads, yields one record per CDR3 protein. The sample lists hundreds of thousands of distinct CDR3 sequences, 15% to 20% seen once, with approximately 3.4% in the top ten. Notes on this clonotype: Its target is not known.

Whole-study results and caveats: Some clones that responded were present in memory (sampled pre-infection), which suggests cross-reactive memory joined. While clones contracting from day 15 to 85 were balanced between CD4 and CD8, later expanders leaned CD4+.

The sequenced sample was PBMCs or a T cell subset sorted from them (not recorded which). This receptor was identified in a man aged 18 to 35 who had mild COVID-19 (a few samples of this study predate the infection). Cell type and time point are not known. This chain connects TRBV21-1 to TRBJ2-5; TRBD2 reflects the table's D call only, with no check against the DNA. TRBV21-1 is a listed pseudogene. CDR3 amino acids: CASSTAGGRAQETQYF. The CDR3 DNA follows: TGTGCCAGCAGCACGGCGGGGGGCCGGGCCCAAGAGACCCAGTACTTC.